This T cell receptor beta chain was identified in a study of T cell changes during pregnancy in multiple sclerosis. Using immunoSEQ multiplex PCR, the repertoire was profiled, and TCRdb retains in-frame clones only, with some absent. The table records 35,000 or so clones, roughly 88% of them present only once. Germline V gene data show CDR1 as SGHKS and CDR2 as YYEKEE (reference sequence). This CDR3 region has 15 residues. The V segment lost 3 bases and the J segment 9 bases; nucleotides outside the gene matches: 11. The sequence derives from a female donor in good health, enrolled as a control in a pregnancy study. The chain is built from TRBV5-5 and TRBJ2-1, with 8 bases that match TRBD2. The sample consisted of peripheral blood, taken in the second trimester of pregnancy. The CDR3 spells CASSSQGLENSEQFF. The DNA of the CDR3 is TGTGCCAGCAGCTCACAGGGACTAGAGAATAGTGAGCAGTTCTTC.